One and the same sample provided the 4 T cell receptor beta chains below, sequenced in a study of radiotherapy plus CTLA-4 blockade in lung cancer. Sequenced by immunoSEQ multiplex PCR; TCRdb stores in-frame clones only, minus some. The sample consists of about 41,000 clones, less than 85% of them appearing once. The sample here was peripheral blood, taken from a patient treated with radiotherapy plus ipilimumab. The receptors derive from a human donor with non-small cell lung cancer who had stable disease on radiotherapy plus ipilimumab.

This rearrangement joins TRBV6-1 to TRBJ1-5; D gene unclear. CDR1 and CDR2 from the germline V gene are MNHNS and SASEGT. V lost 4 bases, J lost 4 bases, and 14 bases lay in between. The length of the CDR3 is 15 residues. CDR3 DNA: TGTGCCAGCAGTGCGCGTTCTAGGGAGAATCAGCCCCAGCATTTT. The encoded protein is CASSARSRENQPQHF.

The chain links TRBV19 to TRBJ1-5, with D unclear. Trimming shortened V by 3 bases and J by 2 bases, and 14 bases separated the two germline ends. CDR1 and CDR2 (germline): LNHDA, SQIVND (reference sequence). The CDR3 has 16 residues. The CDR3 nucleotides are TGTGCCAGTAGTATTGATAACTATAGGGGCAATCAGCCCCAGCATTTT. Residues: CASSIDNYRGNQPQHF. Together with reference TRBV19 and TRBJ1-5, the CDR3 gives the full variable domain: DGGITQSPKYLFRKEGQNVTLSCEQNLNHDAMYWYRQDPGQGLRLIYYSQIVNDFQKGDIAEGYSVSREKKESFPLTVTSAQKNPTAFYLCASSIDNYRGNQPQHFGDGTRLSIL.

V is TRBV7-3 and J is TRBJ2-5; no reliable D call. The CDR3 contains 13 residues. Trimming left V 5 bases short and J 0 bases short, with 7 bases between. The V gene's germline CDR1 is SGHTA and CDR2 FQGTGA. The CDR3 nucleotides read TGTGCCAGCAGCCCGGGCCACCAAGAGACCCAGTACTTC. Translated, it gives CASSPGHQETQYF.

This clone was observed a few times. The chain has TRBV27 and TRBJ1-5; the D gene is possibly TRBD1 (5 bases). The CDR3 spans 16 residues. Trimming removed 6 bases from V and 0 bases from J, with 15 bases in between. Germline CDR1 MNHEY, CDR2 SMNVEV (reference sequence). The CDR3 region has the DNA TGTGCCAGCAGGGTACGGGACTTTTATAGCAATCAGCCCCAGCATTTT. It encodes CASRVRDFYSNQPQHF.